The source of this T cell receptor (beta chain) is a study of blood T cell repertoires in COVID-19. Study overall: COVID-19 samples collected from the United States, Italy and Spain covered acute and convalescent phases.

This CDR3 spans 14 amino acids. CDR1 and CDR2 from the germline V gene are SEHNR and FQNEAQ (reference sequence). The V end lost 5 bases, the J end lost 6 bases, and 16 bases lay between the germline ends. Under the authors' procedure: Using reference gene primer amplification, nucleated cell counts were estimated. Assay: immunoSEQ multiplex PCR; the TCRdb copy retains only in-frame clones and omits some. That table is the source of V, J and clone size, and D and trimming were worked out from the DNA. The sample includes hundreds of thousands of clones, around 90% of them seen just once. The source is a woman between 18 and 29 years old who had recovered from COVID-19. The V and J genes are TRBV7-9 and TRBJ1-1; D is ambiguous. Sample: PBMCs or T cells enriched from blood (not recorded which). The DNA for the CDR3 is TGTGCCAGCAGCCCACCTTACCTCCGAGCTGAAGCTTTCTTT. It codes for CASSPPYLRAEAFF. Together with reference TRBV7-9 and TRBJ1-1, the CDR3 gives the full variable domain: DTGVSQNPRHKITKRGQNVTFRCDPISEHNRLYWYRQTLGQGPEFLTYFQNEAQLEKSRLLSDRFSAERPKGSFSTLEIQRTEQGDSAMYLCASSPPYLRAEAFFGQGTRLTVV.